The 25 T cell receptor beta chains in this list originate from one sample, sequenced in a study of blood T cells in healthy people across ages. It was with a sample-barcoded 5' primer and a J-beta primer mix that a second PCR of about 6 to 11 cycles was run. TCRdb fed the 5' RACE reads into MiXCR, producing one record per CDR3 protein. The sample lists roughly 800,000 distinct CDR3 sequences; roughly 25% were seen once. The sample was also reused in another study, on T cells of mothers and their children.

The source material was blood. Receptor source: a boy aged 5-17 years in good health.

The J gene is TRBJ2-4, the V gene TRBV12-3 or TRBV12-4, with 7 bases matching TRBD1. The CDR3 runs 14 residues. The junction had 8 bases not matched to a gene; V was cut back by 6 bases and J by 6 bases. CDR3 coding DNA: TGTGCCAGCAGCCCGACAGGGTCGGGAAACATTCAGTACTTC. It is translated as CASSPTGSGNIQYF.

The chain is built from TRBV6-1 and TRBJ2-2; 9 bases fit TRBD1. Trimming removed 5 bases from V and 6 bases from J; junction bases left unmatched: 10. CDR3 size: 16 residues. Per germline, CDR1 MNHNS and CDR2 SASEGT. The CDR3 sequence is CASSLTGTGRSGELFF. In DNA form, the CDR3 reads TGTGCCAGCAGTCTGACCGGGACAGGGAGATCCGGGGAGCTGTTTTTT.

The sample holds a few counts of this clonotype. This chain uses TRBV7-2 with TRBJ2-5; no clear D. The tail of the sequence fits TRBJ2-7 better, so the J call may be wrong. Looked up from germline, CDR1 is SGHTA and CDR2 is FQGNSA. This CDR3 spans 14 amino acids. This CDR3 is CASSLARLDGEQYF. The DNA for the CDR3 is TGTGCCAGCAGCTTAGCGCGGCTAGATGGCGAGCAGTACTTC.

This clonotype was seen a handful of times. V is TRBV5-1 and J is TRBJ1-2, with 8 nucleotides matching TRBD1. Germline V gives CDR1 SGHRS, CDR2 YFSETQ. The CDR3 consists of 14 residues. V lost 1 base and J lost 4; bases outside the gene matches: 3. The CDR3, as DNA: TGCGCCAGCAGCTTGTTCCAGGGGGCCTATGGCTACACCTTC. This codes for CASSLFQGAYGYTF.

This clonotype was observed a handful of times. This chain connects TRBV2 to TRBJ2-5, with TRBD2 as a possible D gene (5 bases). Trimming stripped 7 bases from V and 0 bases from J, with 6 bases between. Germline V gene sequence: CDR1 SNHLY, CDR2 FYNNEI. This CDR3 comprises 12 residues. CDR3 sequence: CASMRDQETQYF. The DNA for the CDR3 is TGTGCCAGCATGCGGGACCAAGAGACCCAGTACTTC. Complete variable domain (other parts from reference TRBV2 and TRBJ2-5): EPEVTQTPSHQVTQMGQEVILRCVPISNHLYFYWYRQILGQKVEFLVSFYNNEISEKSEIFDDQFSVERPDGSNFTLKIRSTKLEDSAMYFCASMRDQETQYFGPGTRLLVL.

In nucleotides, the CDR3 is TGTGCCACCAACGACTACTCTGCCCCCGGTGAAGCTTTCTTT. Amino acids: CATNDYSAPGEAFF. The rearrangement uses TRBV15 and TRBJ1-1; D gene ambiguous. Germline assignment: CDR1 LNHNV and CDR2 YYDKDF (reference sequence). The CDR3 has 14 amino acids. The V gene lost 7 bases and the J gene lost 7 bases, with 19 bases spanning the gap. Variable domain in full (rest from reference TRBV15 and TRBJ1-1): DAMVIQNPRYQVTQFGKPVTLSCSQTLNHNVMYWYQQKSSQAPKLLFHYYDKDFNNEADTPDNFQSRRPNTSFCFLDIRSPGLGDTAMYLCATNDYSAPGEAFFGQGTRLTVV.

This clonotype showed up many times. At one of its ends the junction is not consistent with the germline gene, which may arise from a read error. The rearrangement links TRBV5-1 to TRBJ2-1; TRBD2 matches 9 bases. The V gene's germline CDR1 is SGHRS and CDR2 YFSETQ. The CDR3 is 16 residues long. The CDR3 loop reads CASSLAGGSSYNEQFF. In DNA form, the CDR3 reads TGTGCCAGCAGCTTGGCGGGGGGGAGCTCCTACAATGAGCAGTTCTTC.

The chain is built from TRBV15 and TRBJ2-2, with D maybe TRBD1 (6 bases). The V end lost 8 bases, the J end lost 2 bases, and 12 bases lay between the germline ends. The CDR3 is 14 residues long. Germline lookup yields CDR1 LNHNV and CDR2 YYDKDF (reference sequence). The CDR3 DNA reads TGTGCCACCGCCGGGACATACAACACCGGGGAGCTGTTTTTT. This codes for CATAGTYNTGELFF.

This chain joins TRBV11-2 and TRBJ2-5; D uncertain. Matching the DNA end better, TRBJ2-7 makes the J call doubtful. This CDR3 is 13 amino acids long. Germline V lookup: CDR1 SGHAT, CDR2 FQNNGV. The CDR3 sequence is CASSFSPSYEQYF. CDR3 DNA sequence: TGTGCCAGCAGCTTCAGTCCATCCTACGAGCAGTACTTC.

The chain employs TRBV29-1 and TRBJ2-5, with unresolved D. The CDR3 totals 12 residues. The V end was cut by 3 bases, the J end by 1 base, with 6 bases between. Germline CDR1 is SQVTM and CDR2 is ANQGSEA. The CDR3 nucleotides are TGCAGCGTTGACAGGTCCCAAGAGACCCAGTACTTC. Its translation is CSVDRSQETQYF.

This chain uses TRBV28 with TRBJ2-1; 15 bases match TRBD2. Germline trimming cut 4 bases from V and 1 base from J; bases unmatched to any gene: 8. This CDR3 is 19 amino acids long. Germline-derived CDR1 and CDR2 are MDHEN and SYDVKM. CDR3 nucleotides: TGTGCCAGCAGTTCCGGACTAGCGGGAGGGCCCCTATCCTACAATGAGCAGTTCTTC. Its translation: CASSSGLAGGPLSYNEQFF.

The sample holds a few counts of this clonotype. At one end, the junction sequence differs from germline, possibly due to a read error. The rearrangement links TRBV29-1 to TRBJ2-1; 14 bases are shared with TRBD2. CDR1 and CDR2 from the germline V gene are SQVTM and ANQGSEA. The CDR3 is 15 residues long. The CDR3 DNA is TGCAGCGTAGAAGGGACTAGCGGGAGCAAGTATGAGCAGTTCTTC. Translating gives CSVEGTSGSKYEQFF.

This clonotype was counted ten times or more. The gene calls are TRBV5-5 and TRBJ2-1; the D is unclear. The CDR3 has 15 amino acids. Germline V gives CDR1 SGHKS, CDR2 YYEKEE (reference sequence). Between the trimmed V and J ends, which lost 3 bases and 2 bases, there was a span of 12 bases. The CDR3 loop is CASSYMIGPYNEQFF. CDR3 bases: TGTGCCAGCAGCTATATGATTGGGCCCTACAATGAGCAGTTCTTC.

The J gene is TRBJ2-5, the V gene TRBV25-1; 8 nucleotides line up with TRBD2. The end of the DNA is better explained by TRBJ2-1, so the J call may be wrong. The CDR3 totals 14 residues. Germline V gene sequence: CDR1 MGHDK, CDR2 SYGVNS. The CDR3 region has the DNA TGTGCCAGCAGTGAATACCTCGGGAGGGATGAGCAGTTCTTC. This sequence encodes CASSEYLGRDEQFF.

The rearrangement uses TRBV5-1 and TRBJ1-4, with no clear D. Germline CDR1 SGHRS, CDR2 YFSETQ. The CDR3 consists of 14 residues. The ends were cut back, 3 bases at V and 2 bases at J, with 8 bases in the middle. This chain's CDR3 is CASSWTATNEKLFF. The CDR3 DNA reads as TGCGCCAGCAGCTGGACCGCTACTAATGAAAAACTGTTTTTT.

There are a few counts of this clonotype. The chain joins TRBV2 to TRBJ2-5; D is perhaps TRBD2 (6 bases). The CDR3 consists of 13 residues. Trimming shortened V by 4 bases and J by 4 bases, and 10 bases separated the two germline ends. Germline V gene data show CDR1 as SNHLY and CDR2 as FYNNEI. The CDR3 DNA reads TGTGCCAGCAGTGGGGACTGGATAGAGACCCAGTACTTC. Its protein product is CASSGDWIETQYF.

The chain links TRBV28 to TRBJ2-7; D could derive from TRBD1 or TRBD2 (5 bases each). The CDR3 length is 14 residues. V lost 5 bases, J lost 3 bases, and 14 bases lay in between. Germline CDR1 and CDR2: MDHEN and SYDVKM. The CDR3 loop is CASSLHGTIYEQYF. CDR3 in DNA: TGTGCCAGCAGTCTCCACGGGACCATCTACGAGCAGTACTTC. The full variable domain, in which reference TRBV28 and TRBJ2-7 provide the parts outside the CDR3, is DVKVTQSSRYLVKRTGEKVFLECVQDMDHENMFWYRQDPGLGLRLIYFSYDVKMKEKGDIPEGYSVSREKKERFSLILESASTNQTSMYLCASSLHGTIYEQYFGPGTRLTVT.

This clonotype was detected ten times or more. The V gene is TRBV6-5, the J gene TRBJ2-4; D might be TRBD1 (6 bases). Trimming stripped 2 bases from V and 7 bases from J, with 12 bases between. Germline V gives CDR1 MNHEY, CDR2 SVGAGI. The CDR3 sequence is 14 residues long. The CDR3 DNA is TGTGCCAGCAGTTACAGGGCAGGGGTGAACATTCAGTACTTC. It encodes CASSYRAGVNIQYF.

The rearrangement joins TRBV11-2 to TRBJ1-4, with D possibly TRBD1 on 6 matching bases. V lost 11 bases and J 3 bases, leaving 10 bases between the germline ends. The CDR3 covers 12 residues. Germline CDR1 reads SGHAT; CDR2 reads FQNNGV. CDR3 residues: CASGQANEKLFF. The CDR3 DNA sequence: TGTGCCTCGGGACAAGCTAATGAAAAACTGTTTTTT.

This clonotype showed up just a few times. This sequence joins TRBV11-3 and TRBJ2-5; 12 bases fit TRBD2. Germline V lookup: CDR1 SGHNT, CDR2 YENEEA. CDR3 length equals 16 residues. Trimming at V came to 5 bases and at J to 1 base, leaving 5 bases not matched to a gene. The CDR3 loop reads CASSPSGGAVQETQYF. DNA for the CDR3: TGTGCCAGCAGCCCTAGCGGGGGGGCGGTCCAAGAGACCCAGTACTTC.

This clonotype was detected a few times. The chain carries TRBV7-2 and TRBJ2-7; no clear D. Trimming stripped 3 bases from V and 3 bases from J, with 6 bases between. The CDR3 length is 12 residues. CDR1 is SGHTA and CDR2 is FQGNSA in the germline V gene. The CDR3 loop is CASSFIGYEQYF. The CDR3 bases are TGTGCCAGCAGCTTTATAGGCTACGAGCAGTACTTC. Drawing the rest from reference TRBV7-2 and TRBJ2-7, the complete variable domain is GAGVSQSPSNKVTEKGKDVELRCDPISGHTALYWYRQSLGQGLEFLIYFQGNSAPDKSGLPSDRFSAERTGGSVSTLTIQRTQQEDSAVYLCASSFIGYEQYFGPGTRLTVT.

This clonotype turned up a few times. The chain employs TRBV6-6 and TRBJ2-5, with TRBD2 matching 7 bases. CDR3 length equals 15 residues. Germline-derived CDR1 and CDR2 are MNHNY and SVGAGI (reference sequence). V lost 2 bases and J lost 5; bases outside the gene matches: 8. This CDR3 reads CASSYRRGTQETQYF. DNA of the CDR3: TGTGCCAGCAGTTACCGGCGGGGGACCCAGGAGACCCAGTACTTC.

The chain carries TRBV28 and TRBJ2-1; D gene ambiguous. The CDR3 is made up of 15 amino acids. Trimming pared 4 bases from V and 0 bases from J, leaving 10 bases between. Germline V lookup: CDR1 MDHEN, CDR2 SYDVKM. The CDR3 bases are TGTGCCAGCAGTTCCAGCGTTTACTCCTACAATGAGCAGTTCTTC. Protein: CASSSSVYSYNEQFF. Based on the CDR3 plus reference TRBV28 and TRBJ2-1, the full variable domain is DVKVTQSSRYLVKRTGEKVFLECVQDMDHENMFWYRQDPGLGLRLIYFSYDVKMKEKGDIPEGYSVSREKKERFSLILESASTNQTSMYLCASSSSVYSYNEQFFGPGTRLTVL.

J is TRBJ2-7 and V is TRBV4-2; perhaps TRBD2 as D (5 bases). The DNA end is a closer match to TRBJ2-1, so the J assignment may be wrong. Germline CDR1 reads LGHNA; CDR2 reads YNFKEQ. CDR3 length equals 15 residues. DNA for the CDR3: TGTGCCAGCAGCCAAGGGCTAGCATCCTTAGATGAGCAGTTCTTC. Amino acids: CASSQGLASLDEQFF.

The chain has TRBV6-4 and TRBJ2-5, with a weak D call TRBD2 (5 bases). The J call may be incorrect, as the DNA end agrees better with TRBJ2-1. Germline V CDR1 and CDR2: MRHNA, SNTAGT. The CDR3 is 15 residues long. DNA for the CDR3: TGTGCCAGCAGTCGAGAAGTGGGAGAATACAATGAGCAGTTCTTC. Protein product: CASSREVGEYNEQFF.